This T cell receptor (beta chain) was retrieved from a study of T cells in Graves' hyperthyroidism and ophthalmopathy. As for the study in general: Upon initial diagnosis and before any treatment, peripheral blood was collected.

Trimming at V came to 4 bases and at J to 5 bases, leaving 5 bases not matched to a gene. The CDR3 consists of 14 residues. The germline gives CDR1 SGHAT, CDR2 FQNNGV. Amplified regions were TCR beta CDR3 sequences from RNA transcripts. When the TCR CDR3 underwent first-round RT-PCR, the HTBI primer set was used. One entry per CDR3 protein results from TCRdb running MiXCR on the multiplex PCR reads. The sample holds approximately 400,000 distinct CDR3 sequences; around 16% are singletons and the top ten take about 7.7%. This clonotype appeared many times. Across 18 months, stable Graves' hyperthyroidism was marked by no progression to ophthalmopathy.

Sequencing used blood. This TCR came from a woman aged 18-29 years with Graves' hyperthyroidism. The V and J genes are TRBV11-2 and TRBJ2-5; TRBD1 matches at 9 bases. The CDR3 loop reads CASSSLTGGETQYF. CDR3 in DNA: TGTGCCAGCAGCTCACTGACAGGGGGGGAGACCCAGTACTTC.